The sequence of this TCR beta chain was determined in a study of blood T cell repertoires in COVID-19. Study-wide background: The United States, Italy and Spain were the sources of the acute and convalescent COVID-19 samples. PBMCs, B-cell-depleted T cells, or T cells provided the cDNA or gDNA that made up the material.

Germline assignment: CDR1 SGHKS and CDR2 YYEKEE (reference sequence). This CDR3 comprises 13 residues. The V and J ends lost 3 bases and 3 bases, in that order; junction bases with no gene match: 2. The authors' processing: Reference gene primer amplification gave estimated nucleated cell counts. Libraries were prepared by immunoSEQ multiplex PCR; TCRdb keeps only in-frame clonotypes and omits some of them. V, J and clone size reflect that table, while D and trimming were determined from the DNA. This table holds approximately 110,000 clones, about 89% found once. The chain combines TRBV5-5 with TRBJ2-5, with 7 bases aligning to TRBD2. The receptor's source is a middle-aged man with acute or convalescent COVID-19. The sample comprised peripheral blood. The CDR3 sequence is CASSSRGEETQYF. In nucleotides, the CDR3 is TGTGCCAGCAGCTCACGGGGGGAAGAGACCCAGTACTTC.